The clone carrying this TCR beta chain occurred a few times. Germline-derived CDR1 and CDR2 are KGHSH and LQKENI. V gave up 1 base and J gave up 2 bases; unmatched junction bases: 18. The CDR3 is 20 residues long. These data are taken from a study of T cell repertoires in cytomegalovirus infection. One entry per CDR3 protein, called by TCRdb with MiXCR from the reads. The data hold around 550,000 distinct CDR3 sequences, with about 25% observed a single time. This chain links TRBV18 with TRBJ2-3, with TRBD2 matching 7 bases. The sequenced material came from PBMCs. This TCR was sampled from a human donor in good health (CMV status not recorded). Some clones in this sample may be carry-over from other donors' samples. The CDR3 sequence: CASSPRMRGNRLAPTDTQYF. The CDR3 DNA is TGTGCCAGCTCACCACGGATGCGAGGAAACAGACTAGCCCCCACAGATACGCAGTATTTT.